The 24 T cell receptor beta chains presented below share a single source sample, sequenced in a study of neurological immune-mediated disorders. TCRdb independently ran MiXCR on the 5' RACE reads; one entry per CDR3 protein. This repertoire shows about 74,000 distinct CDR3 sequences, 5.2% found once; its top ten account for approximately 7%. The sample comprised PBMCs. The source is a man between 18 and 29 years old with multiple sclerosis.

This clonotype was counted at least ten times. The chain couples TRBV5-1 to TRBJ2-7; 12 bases agree with TRBD2. Per germline, CDR1 SGHRS and CDR2 YFSETQ. V dropped 4 bases and J dropped 3; count of bases not matched to a gene: 11. This CDR3 spans 17 amino acids. CDR3 in amino acids: CASSPGLAGIPGYEQYF. CDR3 sequence (DNA): TGCGCCAGCAGCCCAGGACTAGCGGGGATCCCGGGCTACGAGCAGTACTTC. Together with reference TRBV5-1 and TRBJ2-7, the CDR3 gives the full variable domain: KAGVTQTPRYLIKTRGQQVTLSCSPISGHRSVSWYQQTPGQGLQFLFEYFSETQRNKGNFPGRFSGRQFSNSRSEMNVSTLELGDSALYLCASSPGLAGIPGYEQYFGPGTRLTVT.

This clonotype was seen many times. The chain recombines TRBV5-8 with TRBJ1-2; a weak D match, TRBD1 (5 bases). Trimming cost V 4 bases and J 1 base, with 11 bases left between them. This CDR3 region has 14 residues. CDR1 SGHTS and CDR2 YDEGEE come from the germline V gene. CDR3 in DNA: TGTGCCAGCAGCCGAGGGGAGTTTAACTATGGCTACACCTTC. Its translation: CASSRGEFNYGYTF.

At least ten counts were recorded for this clonotype. This chain joins TRBV7-2 and TRBJ2-3, with a tentative D call TRBD1 (6 bases). The CDR3 is made up of 16 amino acids. Germline CDR1 SGHTA, CDR2 FQGNSA. Trimming removed 5 bases from V and 1 base from J, with 16 bases in between. The CDR3 DNA reads as TGTGCCAGCAGCCAATCCCCAGGGGCCGGCACAGATACGCAGTATTTT. Translating gives CASSQSPGAGTDTQYF.

This clonotype has a handful of counts. The junction and the germline gene differ at one end; a read error may be behind it. V is TRBV20-1 and J is TRBJ1-5, with TRBD1 identical over 8 bases. From germline, CDR1 is DFQATT and CDR2 SNEGSKA (reference sequence). The CDR3 covers 15 residues. The CDR3 loop reads CSAGLHRGSGQPQNF. CDR3 bases: TGCAGTGCCGGTCTCCACAGGGGGTCCGGTCAGCCCCAGAATTTT.

This clonotype was recorded many times. This sequence joins TRBV25-1 and TRBJ1-2; D is unclear. Germline V lookup: CDR1 MGHDK, CDR2 SYGVNS. Trimming stripped 5 bases from V and 8 bases from J, with 12 bases between. CDR3 length: 12 residues. The CDR3 region has the DNA TGTGCCAGCAGTACACCTCTGAGAGGCTACACCTTC. Protein product: CASSTPLRGYTF.

This clonotype was seen repeatedly, ten times or more. V is TRBV5-1 and J is TRBJ2-7, with 8 bases that match TRBD1. Germline values: CDR1 SGHRS, CDR2 YFSETQ. J lost 0 bases, V lost 4 bases, and 3 bases had no gene match. The CDR3 has 14 amino acids. In DNA, the CDR3 is TGCGCCAGCAGCCGGGGACAGGACTCCTACGAGCAGTACTTC. Its translation: CASSRGQDSYEQYF.

This clonotype was counted ten times or more. The chain recombines TRBV5-1 with TRBJ1-3; maybe TRBD1 (6 bases). V gave up 0 bases and J gave up 0 bases, with 10 bases separating them. The CDR3 loop spans 16 amino acids. Germline CDR1 is SGHRS and CDR2 is YFSETQ. The CDR3 coding sequence is TGCGCCAGCAGCTTGGGGTGGACAGCCTCTGGAAACACCATATATTTT. It is translated as CASSLGWTASGNTIYF. Full variable domain (outside the CDR3, taken from reference TRBV5-1 and TRBJ1-3): KAGVTQTPRYLIKTRGQQVTLSCSPISGHRSVSWYQQTPGQGLQFLFEYFSETQRNKGNFPGRFSGRQFSNSRSEMNVSTLELGDSALYLCASSLGWTASGNTIYFGEGSWLTVV.

This clonotype was detected many times. The chain joins TRBV7-2 to TRBJ2-1, with a possible D match to TRBD1 (6 bases). The ends were cut back, 4 bases at V and 8 bases at J, with 21 bases in the middle. This CDR3 region has 16 residues. Germline V CDR1 and CDR2: SGHTA, FQGNSA. The CDR3 nucleotides read TGTGCCAGCAGCTCCTATACTTACTACAGGGACGATGAGCAGTTCTTC. This codes for CASSSYTYYRDDEQFF.

This clonotype came up many times. V and J are TRBV20-1 and TRBJ1-1, with D hard to call. This CDR3 is built from 15 residues. V lost 0 bases and J lost 4, with 15 bases in between. The germline gives CDR1 DFQATT, CDR2 SNEGSKA (reference sequence). The CDR3 here is CSARDLAHPPTEAFF. CDR3 nucleotides: TGCAGTGCTAGAGATTTGGCTCATCCCCCCACTGAAGCTTTCTTT.

This clonotype was observed many times. The chain uses TRBV6-2 or TRBV6-3 and TRBJ2-3; a weak D match, TRBD2 (6 bases). The CDR3 has 14 amino acids. V lost 6 bases and J lost 0, with 10 bases in between. Germline CDR1 reads MNHEY; CDR2 reads SVGEGT. The DNA of the CDR3 is TGTGCCAGCAGCGGCGGGACTAGCACAGATACGCAGTATTTT. Translating gives CASSGGTSTDTQYF.

This clonotype was counted at least ten times. This chain uses TRBV20-1 with TRBJ2-1; 7 bases align to TRBD1. The CDR3 is 16 residues long. J gave up 0 bases and V 0 bases, and 5 bases lay outside the gene matches. CDR1 is DFQATT and CDR2 is SNEGSKA in the germline V gene (reference sequence). CDR3 amino acids: CSARDGTASSYNEQFF. The CDR3 DNA sequence: TGCAGTGCTAGAGATGGGACAGCTAGCTCCTACAATGAGCAGTTCTTC.

This clonotype was counted ten times or more. The gene calls are TRBV29-1 and TRBJ2-1; D is unresolved. V was trimmed by 0 bases and J by 8 bases, leaving 11 bases between them. CDR3 length equals 13 residues. The germline V gene encodes CDR1 SQVTM and CDR2 ANQGSEA. Written as DNA, the CDR3 is TGCAGCGTTGAAGACCAACTCCTGCATGAGCAGTTCTTC. It specifies CSVEDQLLHEQFF.

To note about this clonotype: This CDR3 fails to terminate in the conserved phenylalanine or tryptophan, so it likely reflects a read error. This sequence joins TRBV12-3 or TRBV12-4 and TRBJ1-2; 8 positions match TRBD1. Unmatched junction bases numbered 4, after V lost 6 bases and J lost 4 bases. CDR3 size: 13 residues. CDR3 nucleotide sequence: TGTGCCAGCAGCCTAGACAGGGGCTATGGCTACACCAAC. This gives the protein CASSLDRGYGYTN.

This clonotype was seen ten or more times. The V and J genes are TRBV5-1 and TRBJ1-1, with TRBD1 matching over 9 bases. V lost 1 base, J lost 7 bases, and 5 bases stayed unmatched. Germline V lookup: CDR1 SGHRS, CDR2 YFSETQ. This CDR3 has 14 amino acids. CDR3 protein: CASSLRQGGIEAFF. In DNA, the CDR3 is TGCGCCAGCAGCTTGAGACAGGGGGGAATTGAAGCTTTCTTT.

This clonotype has a count of ten or more. J is TRBJ2-2 and V is TRBV9, with TRBD1 identical over 8 bases. Looked up from germline, CDR1 is SGDLS and CDR2 is YYNGEE. V gave up 4 bases and J gave up 1 base; unmatched junction bases: 6. The CDR3 is 16 amino acids. CDR3 amino acids: CASSPPGTGNTGELFF. Written as DNA, the CDR3 is TGTGCCAGCAGCCCCCCCGGGACAGGGAACACCGGGGAGCTGTTTTTT. Together with reference TRBV9 and TRBJ2-2, the CDR3 gives the full variable domain: DSGVTQTPKHLITATGQRVTLRCSPRSGDLSVYWYQQSLDQGLQFLIQYYNGEERAKGNILERFSAQQFPDLHSELNLSSLELGDSALYFCASSPPGTGNTGELFFGEGSRLTVL.

This clonotype was observed many times. The rearrangement links TRBV28 to TRBJ2-1; D is perhaps TRBD2 (6 bases). Trimming stripped 8 bases from V and 4 bases from J, with 15 bases between. CDR3 length equals 14 residues. Germline V lookup: CDR1 MDHEN, CDR2 SYDVKM. The DNA of the CDR3 is TGTGCCAGCCTCGGCGCGGAGGGTTACAATGAGCAGTTCTTC. Translating it yields CASLGAEGYNEQFF.

Many counts were recorded for this clonotype. The CDR3 region has the DNA TGCAGTGCACAGCTGGGGGGTCCGAACACTGAAGCTTTCTTT. It is translated as CSAQLGGPNTEAFF. The rearrangement joins TRBV20-1 to TRBJ1-1, with D possibly being TRBD1 (5 bases). In germline, CDR1 is DFQATT, CDR2 SNEGSKA (reference sequence). The CDR3 totals 14 residues. V was pared by 6 bases and J by 1 base, with 15 bases between.

This clonotype has ten or more counts. The chain has TRBV9 and TRBJ2-3; D gene unclear. This CDR3 is 16 amino acids long. V was pared by 4 bases and J by 4 bases, with 19 bases between. Germline-derived CDR1 and CDR2 are SGDLS and YYNGEE. CDR3 bases: TGTGCCAGCAGCCTTCGTGGGGTCACGGAGTCAGATACGCAGTATTTT. It codes for CASSLRGVTESDTQYF.

This clonotype was counted ten times or more. The chain is built from TRBV5-1 and TRBJ2-7, with 7 bases that match TRBD2. The junction had 4 bases not matched to a gene; V was cut back by 0 bases and J by 4 bases. Germline V gene sequence: CDR1 SGHRS, CDR2 YFSETQ. This CDR3 contains 14 residues. The CDR3 loop is CASSLGSGLYEQYF. In DNA form, the CDR3 reads TGCGCCAGCAGCTTGGGTAGCGGGCTGTACGAGCAGTACTTC.

This clonotype came up a few times. The chain carries TRBV20-1 and TRBJ1-5; 7 positions agree with TRBD1. Germline V lookup: CDR1 DFQATT, CDR2 SNEGSKA (reference sequence). Trimming at V came to 6 bases and at J to 4 bases, leaving 9 bases not matched to a gene. The length of the CDR3 is 14 residues. The CDR3 sequence: CSANDRAGNQPQHF. DNA of the CDR3: TGCAGTGCCAATGACAGGGCGGGAAATCAGCCCCAGCATTTT.

This clonotype showed up just once. A single base separates this from a much larger clone, so it may be a read error. V is TRBV7-8 and J is TRBJ1-5; D is perhaps TRBD1 (6 bases). CDR3 length: 14 amino acids. Germline V gene sequence: CDR1 SGHVS, CDR2 FQNEAQ. The CDR3 DNA follows: TGTGCCAACACCCCCGGGGGCGAGGATCAGCCCCAGAATTTT. It specifies CANTPGGEDQPQNF.

This clonotype has ten or more counts. The chain combines TRBV5-1 with TRBJ2-3; perhaps TRBD1 as D (7 bases). The germline V and J ends were trimmed by 0 bases and 10 bases, with 21 bases remaining between them. Per germline, CDR1 SGHRS and CDR2 YFSETQ. The CDR3 consists of 16 residues. The CDR3 DNA sequence: TGCGCCAGCAGCTTGGACGTTGGGCCAGGGGGGCGTGCGCAGTATTTT. Encoded protein: CASSLDVGPGGRAQYF.

At least ten counts were recorded for this clonotype. The rearrangement uses TRBV5-1 and TRBJ2-7; weak D call: TRBD2 (6 bases). CDR1 and CDR2 (germline): SGHRS, YFSETQ. The V end was cut by 0 bases, the J end by 0 bases, with 10 bases between. The CDR3 sequence is 15 residues long. CDR3 DNA sequence: TGCGCCAGCAGCTTGGGGCGGGATATCTCCTACGAGCAGTACTTC. This encodes CASSLGRDISYEQYF.

There are many counts of this clonotype. The chain couples TRBV5-1 to TRBJ2-2, with D maybe TRBD1 (6 bases). V was clipped by 3 bases and J by 4 bases, with 19 bases between them. This CDR3 has 17 amino acids. Germline loops: CDR1 SGHRS, CDR2 YFSETQ. CDR3: CASSSSLQGWGTGELFF. In DNA, the CDR3 is TGCGCCAGCAGCTCGTCCTTACAGGGATGGGGCACCGGGGAGCTGTTTTTT.